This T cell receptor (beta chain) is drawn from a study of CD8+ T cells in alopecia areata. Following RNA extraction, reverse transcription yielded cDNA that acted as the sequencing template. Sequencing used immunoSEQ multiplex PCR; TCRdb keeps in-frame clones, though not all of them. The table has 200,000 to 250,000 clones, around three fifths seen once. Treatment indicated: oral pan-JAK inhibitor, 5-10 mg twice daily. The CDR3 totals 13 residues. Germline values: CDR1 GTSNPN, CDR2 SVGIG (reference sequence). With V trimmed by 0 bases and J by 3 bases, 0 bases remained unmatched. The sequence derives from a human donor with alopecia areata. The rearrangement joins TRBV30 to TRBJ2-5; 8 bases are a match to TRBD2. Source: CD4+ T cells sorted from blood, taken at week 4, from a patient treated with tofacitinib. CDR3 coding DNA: TGTGCCTGGAGTGTACTAGCGGAAGAGACCCAGTACTTC. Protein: CAWSVLAEETQYF.